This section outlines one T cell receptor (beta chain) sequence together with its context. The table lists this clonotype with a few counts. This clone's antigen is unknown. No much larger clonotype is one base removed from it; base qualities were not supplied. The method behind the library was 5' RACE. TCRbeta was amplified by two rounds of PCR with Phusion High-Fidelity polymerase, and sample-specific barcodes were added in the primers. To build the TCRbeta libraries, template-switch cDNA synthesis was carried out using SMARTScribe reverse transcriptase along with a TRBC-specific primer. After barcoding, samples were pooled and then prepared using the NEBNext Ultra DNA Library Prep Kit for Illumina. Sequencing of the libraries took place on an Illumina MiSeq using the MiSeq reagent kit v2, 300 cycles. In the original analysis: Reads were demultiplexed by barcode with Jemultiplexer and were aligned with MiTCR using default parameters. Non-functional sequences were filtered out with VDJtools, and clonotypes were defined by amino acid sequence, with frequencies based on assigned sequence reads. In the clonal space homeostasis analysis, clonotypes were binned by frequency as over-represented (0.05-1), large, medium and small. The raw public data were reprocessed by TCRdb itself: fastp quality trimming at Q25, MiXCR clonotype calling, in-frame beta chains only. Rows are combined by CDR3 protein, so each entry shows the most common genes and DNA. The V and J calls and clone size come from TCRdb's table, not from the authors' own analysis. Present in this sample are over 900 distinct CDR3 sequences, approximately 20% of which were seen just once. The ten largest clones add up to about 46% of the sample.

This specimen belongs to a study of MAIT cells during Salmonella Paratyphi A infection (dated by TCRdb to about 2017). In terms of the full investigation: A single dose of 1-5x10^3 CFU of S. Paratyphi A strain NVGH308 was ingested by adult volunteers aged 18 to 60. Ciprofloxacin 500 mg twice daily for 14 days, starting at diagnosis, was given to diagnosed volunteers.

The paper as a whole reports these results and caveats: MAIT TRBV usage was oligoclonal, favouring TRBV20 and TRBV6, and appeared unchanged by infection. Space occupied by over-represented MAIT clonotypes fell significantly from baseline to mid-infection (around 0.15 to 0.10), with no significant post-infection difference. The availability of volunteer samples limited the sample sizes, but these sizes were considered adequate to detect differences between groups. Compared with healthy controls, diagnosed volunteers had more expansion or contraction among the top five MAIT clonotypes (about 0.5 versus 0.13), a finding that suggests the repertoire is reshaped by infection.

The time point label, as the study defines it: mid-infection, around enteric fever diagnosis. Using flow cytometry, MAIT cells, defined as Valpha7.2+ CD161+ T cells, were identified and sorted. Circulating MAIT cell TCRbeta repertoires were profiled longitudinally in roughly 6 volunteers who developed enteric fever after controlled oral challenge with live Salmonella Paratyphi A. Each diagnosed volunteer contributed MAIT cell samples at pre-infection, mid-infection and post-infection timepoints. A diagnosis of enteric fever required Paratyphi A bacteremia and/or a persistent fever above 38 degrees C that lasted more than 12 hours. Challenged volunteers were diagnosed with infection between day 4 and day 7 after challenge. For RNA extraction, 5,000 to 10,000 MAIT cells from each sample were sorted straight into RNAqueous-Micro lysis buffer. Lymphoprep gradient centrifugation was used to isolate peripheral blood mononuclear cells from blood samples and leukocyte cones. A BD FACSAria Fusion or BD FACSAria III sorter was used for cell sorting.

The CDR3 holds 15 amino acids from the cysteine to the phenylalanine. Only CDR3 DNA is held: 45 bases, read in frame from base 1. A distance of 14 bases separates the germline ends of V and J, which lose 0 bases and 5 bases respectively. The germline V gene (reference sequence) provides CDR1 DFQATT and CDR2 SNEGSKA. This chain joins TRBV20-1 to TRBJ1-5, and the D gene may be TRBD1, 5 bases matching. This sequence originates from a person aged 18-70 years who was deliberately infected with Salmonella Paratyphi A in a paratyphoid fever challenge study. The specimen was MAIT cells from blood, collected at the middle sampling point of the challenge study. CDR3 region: CSAREPGDGYQPQHF. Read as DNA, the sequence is TGCAGTGCTAGAGAACCCGGGGACGGGTATCAGCCCCAGCATTTT.